This T cell receptor (beta chain) was obtained from a study of monozygotic twins with inflammatory bowel disease. A total RNA quantity of 3500 ng went into each TCR library. After re-calling the 5' RACE reads, TCRdb lists one entry per CDR3 protein, DNA absent. This sample's table has about 140,000 distinct CDR3 sequences. Per germline, CDR1 MNHEY and CDR2 SMNVEV (reference sequence). The CDR3 runs 15 residues. The source is a human donor with ulcerative colitis or Crohn's disease, or a healthy co-twin of an affected twin (not recorded which). Specimen: blood. The V and J genes are TRBV27 and TRBJ1-2; the TCRdb call, TRBD1, lacks DNA for checking. This CDR3 reads CASSSPSTGTYGYTF.